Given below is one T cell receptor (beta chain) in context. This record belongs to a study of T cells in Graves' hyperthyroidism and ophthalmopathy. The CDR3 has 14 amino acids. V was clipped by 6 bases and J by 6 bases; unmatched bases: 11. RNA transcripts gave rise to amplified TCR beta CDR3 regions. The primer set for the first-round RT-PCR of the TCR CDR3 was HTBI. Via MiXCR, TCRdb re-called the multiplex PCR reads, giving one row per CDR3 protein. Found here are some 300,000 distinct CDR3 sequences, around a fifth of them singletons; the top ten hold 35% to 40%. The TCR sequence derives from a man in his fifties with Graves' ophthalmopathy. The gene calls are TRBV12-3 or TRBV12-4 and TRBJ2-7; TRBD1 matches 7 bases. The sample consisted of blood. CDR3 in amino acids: CASSTLKGAGEQYF. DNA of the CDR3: TGTGCCAGCAGCACATTGAAGGGGGCGGGCGAGCAGTACTTC.